The TCR beta chain under discussion was sequenced for a study of chemoradiotherapy in HPV16-positive cancers (dated by TCRdb to 2022 to 2024). Regarding the complete study: Candidate HPV-specific T-cell clones and common TCR motifs were defined by functional T-cell assays performed on cells from two HPV16-positive patients. The study set out to ask whether T-cell immunity against the HPV oncoproteins E6 and E7 changes over the course of chemoradiotherapy and whether that immunity affects survival. TCR repertoires from roughly 87 patients with HPV-related cancers were then used to track the candidate HPV-specific TCRs and motifs. Beyond this particular receptor, the publication reports: Improved recurrence-free survival in HPV16-positive patients was associated with expansion of HPV-responsive T cells during chemoradiotherapy. Expansion of candidate HPV-specific clones and E7-related TCR motifs was observed in the tumor microenvironment during treatment, whereas no such expansion was observed for non-HPV-specific T cells. Only a couple of HPV16-positive patients were used to derive the functional definition of HPV-specific T cells, and the survival association was reported for HPV16-positive patients.

Receptor amplification or capture employed the immunoSEQ multiplex PCR assay. TCRdb provides this immuneACCESS table in a form limited to in-frame rearrangements. Some clones are lacking; in checked studies, under half of them reflect an unresolved V gene, and why the rest are absent is not known. This sample comprises 12,000 or so clones, approximately 87% of them detected only once. Jointly, the top ten make up roughly 2.8% of the sample. Repertoires were sampled repeatedly over the course of chemoradiotherapy so that clonal expansion in the tumor microenvironment could be followed. Only one count was recorded for this clone. The antigen it recognizes is unknown. No clone much larger than this one lies a single base away; base qualities are absent. The germline V gene supplies CDR1 SGHRS and CDR2 YFSETQ. V lost 7 bases and J lost 6 bases, and the count of bases not matched to a germline gene is 18. Counted from cysteine to phenylalanine, this CDR3 has 17 amino acids. The retained sequence is limited to the CDR3, 51 bases, with the frame set at the first base.

The sample in question was blood, obtained from a patient who underwent chemoradiotherapy. The rearranged chain carries TRBV5-1 and TRBJ2-2, with TRBD1 matching 7 junction bases. The sequence came from a human donor with HPV-associated anogenital cancer. CDR3 reads: CASGKTPDRVDAGELFF. The DNA reads as follows: TGCGCCAGCGGAAAAACTCCAGACAGGGTAGATGCCGGGGAGCTGTTTTTT.